This TCR beta chain was identified in a study of blood T cell repertoires in COVID-19. Using immunoSEQ multiplex PCR, the repertoire was profiled, and TCRdb retains in-frame clones only, with some absent. The data hold almost 300,000 clones, with more than 85% observed a single time. V lost 4 bases and J lost 1; bases outside the gene matches: 3. The CDR3 extends over 14 amino acids. Per the germline V gene, CDR1 is LNHDA and CDR2 is SQIVND (reference sequence). Sequenced sample: peripheral blood. The V gene is TRBV19, the J gene TRBJ2-7; 8 bases fit TRBD2. The source of this sequence is a man aged 65 to 85 with acute or convalescent COVID-19. CDR3 coding DNA: TGTGCCAGTAGTAACAGCGGGAGATCCTACGAGCAGTACTTC. It is translated as CASSNSGRSYEQYF.